Listed here are 12 T cell receptor beta chains from one sample, sequenced in a study of blood T cell repertoires in COVID-19. The method was immunoSEQ multiplex PCR; TCRdb's version includes in-frame clones alone and lacks a portion of them. This table has tens of thousands of clones, 70% to 85% appearing once. What was sequenced was peripheral blood. These receptors all stem from a human donor with acute or convalescent COVID-19. The donor label of this sample is uncertain.

The chain recombines TRBV4-1 with TRBJ2-1; no reliable D call. Germline CDR1 reads MGHRA; CDR2 reads YSYEKL. Trimming shortened V by 2 bases and J by 8 bases, and 7 bases separated the two germline ends. This CDR3 region has 12 residues. The CDR3 sequence: CASSQPLDEQFF. The DNA for the CDR3 is TGCGCCAGCAGCCAACCTCTCGATGAGCAGTTCTTC.

This clone was counted between two and nine times. V is TRBV7-6 and J is TRBJ1-1; TRBD1 aligns across 10 bases. CDR3 length equals 18 residues. Unmatched junction bases numbered 13, after V lost 1 base and J lost 5 bases. The germline V gene encodes CDR1 SGHVS and CDR2 FNYEAQ. The CDR3 sequence: CASSLVPGQGYEDTEAFF. The CDR3 nucleotides read TGTGCCAGCAGCTTAGTGCCGGGACAGGGGTACGAGGATACTGAAGCTTTCTTT. The complete variable domain, with remaining parts taken from reference TRBV7-6 and TRBJ1-1, reads GAGVSQSPRYKVTKRGQDVALRCDPISGHVSLYWYRQALGQGPEFLTYFNYEAQQDKSGLPNDRFSAERPEGSISTLTIQRTEQRDSAMYRCASSLVPGQGYEDTEAFFGQGTRLTVV.

This clone is deemed medium-sized. This sequence joins TRBV19 and TRBJ2-3; 7 nucleotides align to TRBD1. After removal of 5 bases from V and 2 bases from J, the junction contained 7 bases not matched to a gene. This CDR3 is 15 amino acids long. Germline loops: CDR1 LNHDA, CDR2 SQIVND (reference sequence). Here the CDR3 DNA reads TGTGCCAGTAGTGCCCGGACAGGATCCACAGATACGCAGTATTTT. Translating it yields CASSARTGSTDTQYF.

This chain connects TRBV15 to TRBJ1-2, with TRBD1 identical over 8 bases. Per the germline V gene, CDR1 is LNHNV and CDR2 is YYDKDF (reference sequence). Germline trimming cut 0 bases from V and 4 bases from J; bases unmatched to any gene: 10. This CDR3 region has 17 residues. DNA of the CDR3: TGTGCCACCAGCAGAGATTTGGGGGGGGACAGGATCTATGGCTACACCTTC. Residues: CATSRDLGGDRIYGYTF.

This rearrangement joins TRBV11-2 to TRBJ2-2; 13 bases align to TRBD2. This CDR3 contains 17 residues. CDR1 and CDR2 (germline): SGHAT, FQNNGV. V was clipped by 2 bases and J by 5 bases; unmatched bases: 5. The CDR3 region is CASSLKGLAGVTGELFF. The CDR3 DNA reads as TGTGCCAGCAGCTTAAAAGGACTAGCGGGAGTAACCGGGGAGCTGTTTTTT. Full variable domain (outside the CDR3, taken from reference TRBV11-2 and TRBJ2-2): EAGVAQSPRYKIIEKRQSVAFWCNPISGHATLYWYQQILGQGPKLLIQFQNNGVVDDSQLPKDRFSAERLKGVDSTLKIQPAKLEDSAVYLCASSLKGLAGVTGELFFGEGSRLTVL.

V is TRBV30 and J is TRBJ2-1; D might be TRBD1 (5 bases). Germline CDR1 GTSNPN, CDR2 SVGIG (reference sequence). The CDR3 is 17 residues long. CDR3 DNA sequence: TGTGCGAGTAGGTATGGCGCAGGGCGTTGGTCCTACAATGAGCAGTTCTTC. Translation: CASRYGAGRWSYNEQFF.

The gene calls are TRBV6-6 and TRBJ1-1; no clear D. Looked up from germline, CDR1 is MNHNY and CDR2 is SVGAGI (reference sequence). There are 14 residues in the CDR3. V lost 2 bases and J lost 0, with 7 bases in between. Here the CDR3 reads CASSYQEMNTEAFF. The DNA of the CDR3 is TGTGCCAGCAGTTACCAGGAAATGAACACTGAAGCTTTCTTT.

The chain joins TRBV28 to TRBJ2-3; D is ambiguous. Germline V gene data show CDR1 as MDHEN and CDR2 as SYDVKM. The CDR3 totals 15 residues. Trimming took 1 base from V and 0 from J, leaving 8 bases between them. The CDR3 DNA follows: TGTGCCAGCAGTTTATCAACCACTAGCACAGATACGCAGTATTTT. This sequence encodes CASSLSTTSTDTQYF.

The chain uses TRBV5-1 and TRBJ2-1; the D is unclear. This CDR3 is built from 12 residues. Trimming took 4 bases from V and 6 from J, leaving 8 bases between them. The germline gives CDR1 SGHRS, CDR2 YFSETQ. Here the CDR3 reads CASSTPGNEQFF. The CDR3 DNA follows: TGCGCCAGCAGCACTCCGGGCAATGAGCAGTTCTTC. The full variable domain, rest sourced from reference TRBV5-1 and TRBJ2-1, is KAGVTQTPRYLIKTRGQQVTLSCSPISGHRSVSWYQQTPGQGLQFLFEYFSETQRNKGNFPGRFSGRQFSNSRSEMNVSTLELGDSALYLCASSTPGNEQFFGPGTRLTVL.

V and J are TRBV28 and TRBJ1-5; the match to TRBD1 covers 8 bases. There are 15 residues in the CDR3. CDR1 and CDR2 from the germline V gene are MDHEN and SYDVKM. Trimming at V came to 3 bases and at J to 5 bases, leaving 6 bases not matched to a gene. This CDR3 reads CASSLRDRLHQPQHF. The CDR3 nucleotides read TGTGCCAGCAGTTTGCGGGACAGGCTTCATCAGCCCCAGCATTTT.

This clone was recorded only once. The V call is TRBV6-5, the J call TRBJ2-1; TRBD1 agrees at 7 bases. The V gene end was trimmed by 5 bases and the J gene end by 4 bases; junction bases not matched to a gene: 5. This CDR3 comprises 14 residues. CDR1 is MNHEY, CDR2 SVGAGI, per germline. The CDR3 loop reads CASSNGQDYNEQFF. The CDR3 DNA is TGTGCCAGCAGTAATGGACAGGATTACAATGAGCAGTTCTTC.

CDR3: CAWTSGSGGQPQHF. The DNA of the CDR3 is TGTGCCTGGACCTCAGGCAGCGGGGGGCAGCCCCAGCATTTT. The chain uses TRBV30 and TRBJ1-5; TRBD1 is a possible D gene (5 bases). Germline CDR1 is GTSNPN and CDR2 is SVGIG (reference sequence). CDR3 length equals 14 residues. V lost 4 bases and J lost 7, with 17 bases in between. The entire variable domain, with the rest obtained from reference TRBV30 and TRBJ1-5, is as follows: SQTIHQWPATLVQPVGSPLSLECTVEGTSNPNLYWYRQAAGRGLQLLFYSVGIGQISSEVPQNLSASRPQDRQFILSSKKLLLSDSGFYLCAWTSGSGGQPQHFGDGTRLSIL.